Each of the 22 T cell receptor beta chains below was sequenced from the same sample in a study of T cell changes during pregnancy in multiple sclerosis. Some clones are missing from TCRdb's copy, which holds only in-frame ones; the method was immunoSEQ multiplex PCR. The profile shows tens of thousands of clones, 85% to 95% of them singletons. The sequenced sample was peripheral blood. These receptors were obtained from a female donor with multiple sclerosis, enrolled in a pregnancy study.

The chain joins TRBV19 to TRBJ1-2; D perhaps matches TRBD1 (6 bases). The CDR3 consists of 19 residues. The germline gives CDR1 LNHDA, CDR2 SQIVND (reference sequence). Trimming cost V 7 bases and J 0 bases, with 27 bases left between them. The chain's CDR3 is CASTYAEGGRRQANYGYTF. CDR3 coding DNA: TGTGCCAGTACCTATGCGGAAGGGGGACGGCGACAAGCTAACTATGGCTACACCTTC.

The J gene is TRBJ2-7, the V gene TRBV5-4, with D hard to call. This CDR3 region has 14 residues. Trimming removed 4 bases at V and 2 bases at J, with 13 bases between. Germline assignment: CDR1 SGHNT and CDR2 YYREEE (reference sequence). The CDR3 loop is CASSDAPSPYEQYF. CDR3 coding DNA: TGTGCCAGCAGCGATGCACCGAGTCCCTACGAGCAGTACTTC.

The CDR3 here is CASSPSVLSYNEQFF. The DNA of the CDR3 is TGTGCCAGCAGCCCTAGCGTCCTCTCCTACAATGAGCAGTTCTTC. The chain couples TRBV7-3 to TRBJ2-1; perhaps TRBD2 as D (6 bases). There are 15 residues in the CDR3. CDR1 and CDR2 (germline): SGHTA, FQGTGA. V was clipped by 5 bases and J by 0 bases, with 11 bases between them.

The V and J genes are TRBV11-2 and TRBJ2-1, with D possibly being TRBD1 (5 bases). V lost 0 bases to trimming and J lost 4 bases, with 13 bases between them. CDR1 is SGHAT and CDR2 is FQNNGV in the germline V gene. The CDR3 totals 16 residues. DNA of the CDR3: TGTGCCAGCAGCTTAGACTGGTCAGGGAAATACAATGAGCAGTTCTTC. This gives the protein CASSLDWSGKYNEQFF. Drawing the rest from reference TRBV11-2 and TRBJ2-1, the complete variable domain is EAGVAQSPRYKIIEKRQSVAFWCNPISGHATLYWYQQILGQGPKLLIQFQNNGVVDDSQLPKDRFSAERLKGVDSTLKIQPAKLEDSAVYLCASSLDWSGKYNEQFFGPGTRLTVL.

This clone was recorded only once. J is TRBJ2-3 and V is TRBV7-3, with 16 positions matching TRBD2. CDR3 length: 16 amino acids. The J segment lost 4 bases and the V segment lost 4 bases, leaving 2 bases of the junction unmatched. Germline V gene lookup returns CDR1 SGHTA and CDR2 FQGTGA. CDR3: CASSSGLAGGSDTQYF. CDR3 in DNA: TGTGCCAGCAGCTCGGGACTAGCGGGAGGGTCAGATACGCAGTATTTT.

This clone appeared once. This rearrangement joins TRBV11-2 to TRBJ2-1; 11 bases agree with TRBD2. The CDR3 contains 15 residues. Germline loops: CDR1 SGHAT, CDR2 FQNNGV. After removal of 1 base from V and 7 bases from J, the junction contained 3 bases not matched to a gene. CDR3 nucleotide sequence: TGTGCCAGCAGCTTAGCCGGGACTAGCGGAAATGAGCAGTTCTTC. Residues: CASSLAGTSGNEQFF. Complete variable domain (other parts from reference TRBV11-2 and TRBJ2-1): EAGVAQSPRYKIIEKRQSVAFWCNPISGHATLYWYQQILGQGPKLLIQFQNNGVVDDSQLPKDRFSAERLKGVDSTLKIQPAKLEDSAVYLCASSLAGTSGNEQFFGPGTRLTVL.

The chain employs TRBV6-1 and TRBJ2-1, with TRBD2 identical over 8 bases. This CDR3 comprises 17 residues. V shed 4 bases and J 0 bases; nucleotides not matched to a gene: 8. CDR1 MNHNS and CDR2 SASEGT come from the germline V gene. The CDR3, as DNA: TGTGCCAGCAGTGGGGGGGTAGCGGGGAGCTCCTACAATGAGCAGTTCTTC. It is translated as CASSGGVAGSSYNEQFF.

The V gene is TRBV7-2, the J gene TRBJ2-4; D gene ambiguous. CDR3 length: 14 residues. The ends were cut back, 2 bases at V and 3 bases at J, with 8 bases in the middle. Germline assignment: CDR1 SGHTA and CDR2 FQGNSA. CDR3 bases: TGTGCCAGCAGCTTACTGATTGGCAAAAACATTCAGTACTTC. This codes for CASSLLIGKNIQYF. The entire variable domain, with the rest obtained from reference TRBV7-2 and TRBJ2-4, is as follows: GAGVSQSPSNKVTEKGKDVELRCDPISGHTALYWYRQSLGQGLEFLIYFQGNSAPDKSGLPSDRFSAERTGGSVSTLTIQRTQQEDSAVYLCASSLLIGKNIQYFGAGTRLSVL.

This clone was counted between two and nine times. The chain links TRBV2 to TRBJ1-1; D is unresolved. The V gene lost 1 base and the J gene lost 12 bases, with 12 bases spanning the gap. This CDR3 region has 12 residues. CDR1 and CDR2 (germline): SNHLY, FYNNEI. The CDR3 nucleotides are TGTGCCAGCAGTGAAGATGAAGGGCAATCTTTCTTT. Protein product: CASSEDEGQSFF.

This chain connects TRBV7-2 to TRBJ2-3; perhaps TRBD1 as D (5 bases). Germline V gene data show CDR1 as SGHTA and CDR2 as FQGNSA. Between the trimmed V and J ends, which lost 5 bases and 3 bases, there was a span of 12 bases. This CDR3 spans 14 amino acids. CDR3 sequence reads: CASSPLGHTDTQYF. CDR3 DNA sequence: TGTGCCAGCAGCCCTTTAGGACATACAGATACGCAGTATTTT.

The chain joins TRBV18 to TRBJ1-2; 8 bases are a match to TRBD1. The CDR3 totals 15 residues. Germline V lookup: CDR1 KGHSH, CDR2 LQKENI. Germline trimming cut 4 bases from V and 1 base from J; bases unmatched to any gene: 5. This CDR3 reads CASSRDRGDNYGYTF. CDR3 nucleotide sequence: TGTGCCAGCTCACGAGACAGGGGAGATAACTATGGCTACACCTTC.

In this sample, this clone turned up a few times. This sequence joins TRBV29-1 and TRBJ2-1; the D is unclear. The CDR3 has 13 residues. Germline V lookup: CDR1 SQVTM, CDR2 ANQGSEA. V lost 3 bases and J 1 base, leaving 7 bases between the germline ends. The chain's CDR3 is CSVDRLSYNEQFF. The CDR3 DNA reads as TGCAGCGTTGACAGGTTGTCCTACAATGAGCAGTTCTTC.

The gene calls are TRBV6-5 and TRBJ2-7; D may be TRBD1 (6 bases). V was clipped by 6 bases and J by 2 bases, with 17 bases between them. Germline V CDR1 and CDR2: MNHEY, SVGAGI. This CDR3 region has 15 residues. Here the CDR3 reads CASSPRWGPPYEQYF. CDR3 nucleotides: TGTGCCAGCAGCCCCAGATGGGGGCCGCCCTACGAGCAGTACTTC.

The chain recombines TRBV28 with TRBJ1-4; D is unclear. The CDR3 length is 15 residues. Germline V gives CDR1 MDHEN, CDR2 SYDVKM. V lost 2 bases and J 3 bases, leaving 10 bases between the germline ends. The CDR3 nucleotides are TGTGCCAGCAGTTTAGAGGCGGGAGCTAATGAAAAACTGTTTTTT. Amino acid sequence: CASSLEAGANEKLFF.

The CDR3 is CSVHQGTYEQYF. CDR3 DNA: TGCAGCGTTCACCAGGGGACCTACGAGCAGTACTTC. The chain has TRBV29-1 and TRBJ2-7, with D maybe TRBD1 (6 bases). Germline V gene sequence: CDR1 SQVTM, CDR2 ANQGSEA. The CDR3 is 12 amino acids. Trimming took 5 bases from V and 2 from J, leaving 10 bases between them.

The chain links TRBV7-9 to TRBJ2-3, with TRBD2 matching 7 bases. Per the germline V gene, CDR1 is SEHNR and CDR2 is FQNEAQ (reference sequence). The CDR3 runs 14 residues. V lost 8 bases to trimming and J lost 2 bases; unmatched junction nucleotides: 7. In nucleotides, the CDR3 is TGTGCCAGCTGCGTAGGGAGGGCCACAGATACGCAGTATTTT. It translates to CASCVGRATDTQYF. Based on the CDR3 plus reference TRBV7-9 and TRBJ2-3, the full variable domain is DTGVSQNPRHKITKRGQNVTFRCDPISEHNRLYWYRQTLGQGPEFLTYFQNEAQLEKSRLLSDRFSAERPKGSFSTLEIQRTEQGDSAMYLCASCVGRATDTQYFGPGTRLTVL.

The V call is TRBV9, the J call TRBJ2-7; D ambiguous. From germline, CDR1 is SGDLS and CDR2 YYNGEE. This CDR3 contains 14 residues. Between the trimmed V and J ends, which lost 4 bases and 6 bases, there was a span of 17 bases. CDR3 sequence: CASSPRSQVSEQYF. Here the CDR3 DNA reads TGTGCCAGCAGCCCCCGGTCACAAGTCTCCGAGCAGTACTTC.

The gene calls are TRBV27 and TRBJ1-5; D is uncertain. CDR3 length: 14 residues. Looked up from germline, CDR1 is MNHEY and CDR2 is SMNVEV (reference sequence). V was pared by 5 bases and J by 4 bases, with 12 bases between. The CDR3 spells CASSPRGSNQPQHF. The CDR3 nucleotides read TGTGCCAGCAGTCCCCGGGGATCTAATCAGCCCCAGCATTTT.

The CDR3 reads CASRQGYFGEKLFF. In DNA, the CDR3 is TGTGCCAGCCGCCAGGGGTACTTTGGAGAAAAACTGTTTTTT. The chain uses TRBV27 and TRBJ1-4, with D perhaps TRBD1 (6 bases). The CDR3 extends over 14 amino acids. CDR1 and CDR2 (germline): MNHEY, SMNVEV (reference sequence). Trimming shortened V by 8 bases and J by 8 bases, and 18 bases separated the two germline ends.

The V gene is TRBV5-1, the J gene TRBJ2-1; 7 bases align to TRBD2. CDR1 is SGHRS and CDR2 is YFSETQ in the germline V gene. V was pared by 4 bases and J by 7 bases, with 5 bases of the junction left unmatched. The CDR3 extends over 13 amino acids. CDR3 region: CASSSGTQNEQFF. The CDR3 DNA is TGCGCCAGCAGCAGCGGGACTCAGAATGAGCAGTTCTTC.

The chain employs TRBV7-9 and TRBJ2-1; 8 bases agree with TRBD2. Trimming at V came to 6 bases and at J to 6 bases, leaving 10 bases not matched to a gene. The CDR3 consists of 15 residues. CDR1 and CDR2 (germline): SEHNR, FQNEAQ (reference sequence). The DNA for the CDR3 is TGTGCCAGCAGGCCTATTGGACTAGCCTTCAATGAGCAGTTCTTC. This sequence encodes CASRPIGLAFNEQFF.

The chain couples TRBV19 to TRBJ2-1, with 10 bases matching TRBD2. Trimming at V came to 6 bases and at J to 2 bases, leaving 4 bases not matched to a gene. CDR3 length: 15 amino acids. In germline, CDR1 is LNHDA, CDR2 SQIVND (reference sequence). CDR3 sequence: CASRTGTSAYNEQFF. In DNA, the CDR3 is TGTGCCAGTAGGACCGGGACTAGCGCCTACAATGAGCAGTTCTTC.